Below are 15 T cell receptor beta chains sequenced from a single sample in a study of cytomegalovirus exposure and HLA in healthy donors. Here immunoSEQ multiplex PCR was the method, and the copy in TCRdb shows in-frame clones only, minus some. The sample shows 200,000 or so clones, approximately 84% of them seen only once. The material sequenced was PBMCs. The source is a man aged 18 to 29 in good health and CMV-seropositive.

This chain connects TRBV30 to TRBJ2-5; a weak D match, TRBD2 (5 bases). This CDR3 is built from 12 residues. In germline, CDR1 is GTSNPN, CDR2 SVGIG (reference sequence). V was cut by 5 bases and J by 2 bases, with 9 bases left in between. In DNA, the CDR3 is TGTGCCTGGGCCGGGATACAAGAGACCCAGTACTTC. This encodes CAWAGIQETQYF.

The chain couples TRBV28 to TRBJ1-1; D is uncertain. V was cut by 3 bases and J by 0 bases, with 14 bases left in between. There are 16 residues in the CDR3. Germline V lookup: CDR1 MDHEN, CDR2 SYDVKM. In DNA, the CDR3 is TGTGCCAGCAGTTTTAGTGATCTGCTTGTGAACACTGAAGCTTTCTTT. This gives the protein CASSFSDLLVNTEAFF. The entire variable domain, with the rest obtained from reference TRBV28 and TRBJ1-1, is as follows: DVKVTQSSRYLVKRTGEKVFLECVQDMDHENMFWYRQDPGLGLRLIYFSYDVKMKEKGDIPEGYSVSREKKERFSLILESASTNQTSMYLCASSFSDLLVNTEAFFGQGTRLTVV.

The V call is TRBV6-5, the J call TRBJ1-2, with 9 bases matching TRBD1. This CDR3 has 15 residues. Germline-derived CDR1 and CDR2 are MNHEY and SVGAGI. J was trimmed by 7 bases and V by 5 bases; bases with no gene match: 11. CDR3 loop: CASSTSSGTGTGYTF. In DNA form, the CDR3 reads TGTGCCAGCAGTACCTCTTCTGGGACAGGGACTGGCTACACCTTC.

The V gene is TRBV5-1, the J gene TRBJ2-3; TRBD2 matches 14 bases. V gave up 4 bases and J gave up 4 bases; unmatched junction bases: 11. CDR1 is SGHRS and CDR2 is YFSETQ in the germline V gene. This CDR3 region has 18 residues. The CDR3 loop reads CASSPGLAGGIGADTQYF. CDR3 in DNA: TGCGCCAGCAGCCCCGGACTAGCGGGAGGTATTGGCGCAGATACGCAGTATTTT.

The CDR3 is CALDRDFNYGYTF. The CDR3 DNA sequence: TGTGCCTTGGACAGGGATTTTAACTATGGCTACACCTTC. The rearrangement uses TRBV30 and TRBJ1-2; TRBD1 agrees at 8 bases. V lost 7 bases to trimming and J lost 1 base; unmatched junction nucleotides: 5. Germline CDR1 GTSNPN, CDR2 SVGIG (reference sequence). The CDR3 covers 13 residues. Full variable domain (remainder filled in from reference TRBV30 and TRBJ1-2): SQTIHQWPATLVQPVGSPLSLECTVEGTSNPNLYWYRQAAGRGLQLLFYSVGIGQISSEVPQNLSASRPQDRQFILSSKKLLLSDSGFYLCALDRDFNYGYTFGSGTRLTVV.

This chain links TRBV7-3 with TRBJ1-2, with 7 bases lining up with TRBD1. The junction had 6 bases not matched to a gene; V was cut back by 6 bases and J by 8 bases. CDR1 is SGHTA, CDR2 FQGTGA, per germline. The CDR3 extends over 12 amino acids. This CDR3 is CASSPNRGGYTF. DNA for the CDR3: TGTGCCAGCAGTCCTAACAGGGGCGGCTACACCTTC.

This clone showed up just a few times. The DNA of the CDR3 is TGTGCCAGCAGCCGTATGGCGACTATATACGAGCAGTACTTC. It encodes CASSRMATIYEQYF. J is TRBJ2-7 and V is TRBV11-2; possible D gene TRBD2, 5 bases. This CDR3 is built from 14 residues. With 5 bases removed from V and 4 bases from J, the gap between germline ends came to 15 bases. Looked up from germline, CDR1 is SGHAT and CDR2 is FQNNGV.

This clone showed up just a few times. The rearrangement links TRBV28 to TRBJ2-2; a weak D match, TRBD2 (6 bases). Germline V gene lookup returns CDR1 MDHEN and CDR2 SYDVKM. Trimming took off 3 bases at V and 1 base at J, with 9 bases between the two ends. This CDR3 comprises 15 residues. The CDR3 bases are TGTGCCAGCAGTTTGGGCGGGGTGAACACCGGGGAGCTGTTTTTT. It encodes CASSLGGVNTGELFF.

The V and J genes are TRBV11-1 and TRBJ2-3; tentatively, D is TRBD1 (6 bases). Germline V gene data show CDR1 as SGHAT and CDR2 as FQDESV (reference sequence). There are 15 residues in the CDR3. The V end was cut by 1 base, the J end by 3 bases, with 11 bases between. CDR3: CASSLVTGMTDTQYF. The DNA of the CDR3 is TGTGCCAGCAGCTTAGTAACAGGGATGACAGATACGCAGTATTTT. The entire variable domain, with the rest obtained from reference TRBV11-1 and TRBJ2-3, is as follows: EAEVAQSPRYKITEKSQAVAFWCDPISGHATLYWYRQILGQGPELLVQFQDESVVDDSQLPKDRFSAERLKGVDSTLKIQPAELGDSAMYLCASSLVTGMTDTQYFGPGTRLTVL.

A single count supports this clone. CDR3: CASRGSGKGDEQFF. In DNA form, the CDR3 reads TGTGCCAGCCGGGGGAGCGGGAAGGGGGATGAGCAGTTCTTC. The chain employs TRBV18 and TRBJ2-1, with TRBD2 as a possible D gene (7 bases). Looked up from germline, CDR1 is KGHSH and CDR2 is LQKENI. Trimming stripped 8 bases from V and 8 bases from J, with 19 bases between. The CDR3 loop spans 14 amino acids.

V and J are TRBV23-1 and TRBJ2-7; 15 bases align to TRBD2. TRBV23-1 is given ORF status, its function remaining uncertain. The CDR3 spans 17 residues. The V gene end was trimmed by 4 bases and the J gene end by 3 bases; junction bases not matched to a gene: 7. The CDR3 spells CASSPGTSGRSSYEQYF. CDR3 bases: TGCGCCAGCAGTCCTGGGACTAGCGGGAGGTCTAGCTACGAGCAGTACTTC.

The rearrangement links TRBV11-2 to TRBJ2-7; 14 bases are shared with TRBD2. After removal of 5 bases from V and 7 bases from J, the junction contained 10 bases not matched to a gene. CDR1 and CDR2 (germline): SGHAT, FQNNGV. This CDR3 comprises 16 residues. The CDR3 DNA sequence: TGTGCCAGCAGCCTCCGACTAGCGGGAGGGCCTGGGGAGCAGTACTTC. Amino acid sequence: CASSLRLAGGPGEQYF.

V is TRBV30 and J is TRBJ1-5; 8 bases fit TRBD1. Germline-derived CDR1 and CDR2 are GTSNPN and SVGIG (reference sequence). The CDR3 has 16 amino acids. J gave up 3 bases and V 0 bases, and 7 bases lay outside the gene matches. CDR3 region: CAWSVGGTGYNQPQHF. The CDR3 DNA reads TGTGCCTGGAGTGTGGGGGGGACAGGCTACAATCAGCCCCAGCATTTT. Full variable domain (remainder filled in from reference TRBV30 and TRBJ1-5): SQTIHQWPATLVQPVGSPLSLECTVEGTSNPNLYWYRQAAGRGLQLLFYSVGIGQISSEVPQNLSASRPQDRQFILSSKKLLLSDSGFYLCAWSVGGTGYNQPQHFGDGTRLSIL.

The chain uses TRBV30 and TRBJ2-3; tentatively, D is TRBD2 (6 bases). The CDR3 is made up of 13 amino acids. V gave up 4 bases and J gave up 4 bases, with 12 bases separating them. The germline V gene encodes CDR1 GTSNPN and CDR2 SVGIG (reference sequence). CDR3: CAWTYGRADTQYF. The DNA for the CDR3 is TGTGCCTGGACCTACGGGAGAGCAGATACGCAGTATTTT.

The chain carries TRBV18 and TRBJ1-2, with D possibly being TRBD1 (6 bases). Trimming removed 4 bases from V and 2 bases from J, with 8 bases in between. Germline V lookup: CDR1 KGHSH, CDR2 LQKENI. CDR3 length equals 13 residues. CDR3 sequence reads: CASSLGQNYGYTF. The CDR3 DNA reads TGTGCCAGCTCACTCGGACAGAACTATGGCTACACCTTC.